This T cell receptor (beta chain) comes out of a study of blood T cell repertoires in COVID-19. Study summary: The United States, Italy and Spain provided the acute and convalescent COVID-19 samples. Sources were T cells, B-cell-depleted T cells, or PBMCs; the material itself was cDNA or gDNA.

The V gene's germline CDR1 is SGDLS and CDR2 YYNGEE. Deletions cut 2 bases from V and 5 bases from J, with 18 bases between. The CDR3 has 16 amino acids. In the authors' methods: Estimation of nucleated cell counts was performed using reference gene primer amplification. Some clones are missing from TCRdb's copy, which holds only in-frame ones; the method was immunoSEQ multiplex PCR. V, J and clone size are taken as reported in that table, and D and trimming were inferred from the DNA itself. The sample contains about 100,000 clones, over 75% of which appear only once. This sequence joins TRBV9 and TRBJ2-3, with D possibly matching TRBD2 (5 bases). The source of this sequence is a young man in a cohort sampled during active COVID-19. The sequenced material came from peripheral blood. CDR3: CASSVAASYGGDTQYF. Written as DNA, the CDR3 is TGTGCCAGCAGCGTCGCCGCGAGTTACGGAGGAGATACGCAGTATTTT.